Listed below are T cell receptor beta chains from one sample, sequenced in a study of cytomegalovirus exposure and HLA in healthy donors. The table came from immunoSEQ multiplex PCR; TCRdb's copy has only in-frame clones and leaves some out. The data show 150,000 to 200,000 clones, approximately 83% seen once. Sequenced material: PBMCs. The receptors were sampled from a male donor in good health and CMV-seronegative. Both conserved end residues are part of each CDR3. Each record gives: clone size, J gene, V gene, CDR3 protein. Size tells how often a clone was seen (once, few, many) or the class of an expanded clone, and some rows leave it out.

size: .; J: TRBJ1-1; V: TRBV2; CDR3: CASSERGTGGRAFF
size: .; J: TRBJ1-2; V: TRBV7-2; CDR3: CASSRYVSQGNGYTF
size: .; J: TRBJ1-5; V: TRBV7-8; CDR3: CASSYRPAGGSNQPQHF
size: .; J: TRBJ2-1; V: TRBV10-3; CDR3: CATRERDNEQFF
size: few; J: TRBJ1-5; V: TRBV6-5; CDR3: CASSGVGGNQPQHF
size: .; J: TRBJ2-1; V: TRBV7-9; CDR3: CASSPLAGTIYNEQFF
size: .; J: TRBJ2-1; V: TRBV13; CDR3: CASSPGLAGDPSYNEQFF
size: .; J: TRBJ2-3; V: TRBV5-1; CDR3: CTSSSTSASTDTQYF
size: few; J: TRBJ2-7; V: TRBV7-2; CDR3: CASSWGGAYEQYF
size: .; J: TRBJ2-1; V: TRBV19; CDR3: CASGPNEQFF
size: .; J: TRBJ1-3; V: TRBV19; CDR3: CASSPSGNTIYF
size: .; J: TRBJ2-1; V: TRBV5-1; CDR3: CASSLEGQPDEQFF
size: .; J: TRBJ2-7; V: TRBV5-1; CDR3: CASRSSGAYEQYF
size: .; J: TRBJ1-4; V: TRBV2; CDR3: CASNPREGEKLFF
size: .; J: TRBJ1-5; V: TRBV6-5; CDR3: CASSSTGYSNQPQHF
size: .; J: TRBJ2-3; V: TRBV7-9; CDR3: CASSLVEAGEADTQYF
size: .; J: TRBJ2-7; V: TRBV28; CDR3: CASSLQQGISSYEQYF
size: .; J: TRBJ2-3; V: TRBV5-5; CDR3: CASSLWTASTDTQYF
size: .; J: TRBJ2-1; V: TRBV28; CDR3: CASSSPPPGLAGGTLSYNEQFF
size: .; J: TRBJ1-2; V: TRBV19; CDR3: CASSKGARQYGYTF
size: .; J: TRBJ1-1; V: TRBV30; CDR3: CAWRVGQGISRAFF
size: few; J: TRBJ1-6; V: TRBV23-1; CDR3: CASSQSWQDYNSPLHF
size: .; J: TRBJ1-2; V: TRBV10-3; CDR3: CAISAERGPNYGYTF